This T cell receptor (beta chain) was profiled in a study of blood T cell repertoires in COVID-19. The wider study: Sites across the United States, Italy and Spain contributed samples from acute and convalescent COVID-19.

Germline loops: CDR1 KGHSH, CDR2 LQKENI. The CDR3 length is 16 residues. Trimming cost V 2 bases and J 6 bases; bases outside gene matches: 4. Profiled with immunoSEQ multiplex PCR; TCRdb holds only in-frame clones, not every one. The data contain about 330,000 clones, approximately 89% of them singletons. The sample consisted of PBMCs or T cells enriched from blood (not recorded which). The genes are TRBV18 and TRBJ1-6, with 10 bases identical to TRBD1. The clonotype originates from a man aged 30-40 years who had recovered from COVID-19. This CDR3 is CASSPARQGANSPLHF. CDR3 DNA sequence: TGTGCCAGCTCACCAGCCCGACAGGGGGCTAATTCACCCCTCCACTTT. The whole variable domain, remainder taken from reference TRBV18 and TRBJ1-6, is NAGVMQNPRHLVRRRGQEARLRCSPMKGHSHVYWYRQLPEEGLKFMVYLQKENIIDESGMPKERFSAEFPKEGPSILRIQQVVRGDSAAYFCASSPARQGANSPLHFGNGTRLTVT.